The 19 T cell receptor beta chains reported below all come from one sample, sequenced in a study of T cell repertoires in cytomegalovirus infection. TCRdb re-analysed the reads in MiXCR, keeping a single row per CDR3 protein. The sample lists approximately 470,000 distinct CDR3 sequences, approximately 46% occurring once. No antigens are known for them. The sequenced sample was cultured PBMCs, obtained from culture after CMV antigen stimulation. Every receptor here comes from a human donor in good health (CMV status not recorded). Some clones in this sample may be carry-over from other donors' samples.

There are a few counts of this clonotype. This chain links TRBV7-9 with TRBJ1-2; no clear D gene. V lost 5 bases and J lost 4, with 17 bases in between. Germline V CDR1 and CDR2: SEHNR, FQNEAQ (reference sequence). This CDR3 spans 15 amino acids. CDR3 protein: CASSPRIGTPYGYTF. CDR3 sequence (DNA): TGTGCCAGCAGCCCGAGAATTGGCACTCCCTATGGCTACACCTTC. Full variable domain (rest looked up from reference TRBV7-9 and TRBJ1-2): DTGVSQNPRHKITKRGQNVTFRCDPISEHNRLYWYRQTLGQGPEFLTYFQNEAQLEKSRLLSDRFSAERPKGSFSTLEIQRTEQGDSAMYLCASSPRIGTPYGYTFGSGTRLTVV.

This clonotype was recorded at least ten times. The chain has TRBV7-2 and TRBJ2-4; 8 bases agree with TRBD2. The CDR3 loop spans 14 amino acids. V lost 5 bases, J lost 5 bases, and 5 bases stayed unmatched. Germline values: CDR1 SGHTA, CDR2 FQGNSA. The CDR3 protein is CASSPSGSQNIQYF. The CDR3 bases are TGTGCCAGCAGCCCGAGCGGGAGTCAAAACATTCAGTACTTC.

CDR3 bases: TGTGCCAGCAGCGTAGCTACAGACGGATCTAACTATGGCTACACCTTC. Its translation: CASSVATDGSNYGYTF. This chain connects TRBV9 to TRBJ1-2, with D uncertain. CDR1 and CDR2 (germline): SGDLS, YYNGEE. V shed 0 bases and J shed 0 bases, with 12 bases lying between them. CDR3 length: 16 residues.

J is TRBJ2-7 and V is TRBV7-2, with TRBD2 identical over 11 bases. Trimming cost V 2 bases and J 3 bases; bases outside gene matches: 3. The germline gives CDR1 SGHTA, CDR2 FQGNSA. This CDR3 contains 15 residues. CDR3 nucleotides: TGTGCCAGCAGCTTACGGACTAGCGGGTACTACGAGCAGTACTTC. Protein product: CASSLRTSGYYEQYF. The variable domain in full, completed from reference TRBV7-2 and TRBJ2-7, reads GAGVSQSPSNKVTEKGKDVELRCDPISGHTALYWYRQSLGQGLEFLIYFQGNSAPDKSGLPSDRFSAERTGGSVSTLTIQRTQQEDSAVYLCASSLRTSGYYEQYFGPGTRLTVT.

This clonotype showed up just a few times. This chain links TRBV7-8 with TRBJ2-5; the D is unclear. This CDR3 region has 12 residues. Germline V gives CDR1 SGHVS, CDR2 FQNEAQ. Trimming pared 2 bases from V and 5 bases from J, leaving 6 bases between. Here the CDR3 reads CASSLQLETQYF. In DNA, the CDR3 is TGTGCCAGCAGCTTACAGCTGGAGACCCAGTACTTC.

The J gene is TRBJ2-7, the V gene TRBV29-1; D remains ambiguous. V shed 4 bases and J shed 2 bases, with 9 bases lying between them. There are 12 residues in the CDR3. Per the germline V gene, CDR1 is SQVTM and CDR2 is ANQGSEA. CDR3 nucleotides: TGCAGCGTTGTAATTGTGCCCTACGAGCAGTACTTC. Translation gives CSVVIVPYEQYF.

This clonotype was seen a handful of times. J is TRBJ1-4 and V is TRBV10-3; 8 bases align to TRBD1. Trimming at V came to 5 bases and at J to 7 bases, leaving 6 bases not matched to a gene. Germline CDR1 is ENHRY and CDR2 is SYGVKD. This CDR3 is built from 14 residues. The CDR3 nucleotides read TGTGCCATCAGTCAAACCGGGACAGGTGAAAAACTGTTTTTT. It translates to CAISQTGTGEKLFF.

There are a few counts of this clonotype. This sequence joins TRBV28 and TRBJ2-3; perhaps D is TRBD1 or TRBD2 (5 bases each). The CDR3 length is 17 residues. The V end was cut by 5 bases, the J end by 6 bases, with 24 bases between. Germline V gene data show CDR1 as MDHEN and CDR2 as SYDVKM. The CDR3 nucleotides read TGTGCCAGCAGTCTCCTCCCGGGACGTTATGGCTCGGATACGCAGTATTTT. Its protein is CASSLLPGRYGSDTQYF.

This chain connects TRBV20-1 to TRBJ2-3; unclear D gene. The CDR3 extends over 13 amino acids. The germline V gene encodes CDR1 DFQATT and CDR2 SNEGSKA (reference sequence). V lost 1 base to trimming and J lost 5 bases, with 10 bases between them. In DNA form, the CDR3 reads TGCAGTGCTAGAGGGACCGCGGTAGATACGCAGTATTTT. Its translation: CSARGTAVDTQYF.

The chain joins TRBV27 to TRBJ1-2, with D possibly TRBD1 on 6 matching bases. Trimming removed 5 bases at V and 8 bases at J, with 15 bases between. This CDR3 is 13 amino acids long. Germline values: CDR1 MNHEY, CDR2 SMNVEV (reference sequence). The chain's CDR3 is CASSAQLRGGYTF. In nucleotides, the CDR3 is TGTGCCAGCAGTGCTCAACTCAGGGGAGGCTACACCTTC.

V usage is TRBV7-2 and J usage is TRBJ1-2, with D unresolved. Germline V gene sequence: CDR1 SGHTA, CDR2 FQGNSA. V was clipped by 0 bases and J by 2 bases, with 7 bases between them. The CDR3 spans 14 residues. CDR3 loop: CASSLAGQNYGYTF. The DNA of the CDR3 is TGTGCCAGCAGCTTAGCTGGCCAGAACTATGGCTACACCTTC.

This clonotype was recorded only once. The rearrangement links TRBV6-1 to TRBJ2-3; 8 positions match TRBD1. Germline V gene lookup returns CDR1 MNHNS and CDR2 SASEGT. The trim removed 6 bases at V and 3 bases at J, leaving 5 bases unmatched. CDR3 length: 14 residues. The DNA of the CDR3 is TGTGCCAGCAGGAAGGACAGGGCAACAGATACGCAGTATTTT. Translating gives CASRKDRATDTQYF.

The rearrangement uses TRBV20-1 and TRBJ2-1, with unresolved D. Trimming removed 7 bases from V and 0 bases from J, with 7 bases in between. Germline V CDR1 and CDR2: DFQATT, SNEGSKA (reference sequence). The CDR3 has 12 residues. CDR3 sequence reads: CSGASSYNEQFF. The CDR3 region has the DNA TGCAGTGGAGCGTCCTCCTACAATGAGCAGTTCTTC.

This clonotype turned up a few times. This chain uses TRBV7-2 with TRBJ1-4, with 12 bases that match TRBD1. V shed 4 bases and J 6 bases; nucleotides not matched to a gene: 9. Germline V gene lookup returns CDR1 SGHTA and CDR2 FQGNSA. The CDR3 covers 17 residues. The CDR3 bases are TGTGCCAGCAGCTCGGCCGGGACAGGGGGCAGGGATGAAAAACTGTTTTTT. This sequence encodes CASSSAGTGGRDEKLFF. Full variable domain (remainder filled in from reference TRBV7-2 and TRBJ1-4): GAGVSQSPSNKVTEKGKDVELRCDPISGHTALYWYRQSLGQGLEFLIYFQGNSAPDKSGLPSDRFSAERTGGSVSTLTIQRTQQEDSAVYLCASSSAGTGGRDEKLFFGSGTQLSVL.

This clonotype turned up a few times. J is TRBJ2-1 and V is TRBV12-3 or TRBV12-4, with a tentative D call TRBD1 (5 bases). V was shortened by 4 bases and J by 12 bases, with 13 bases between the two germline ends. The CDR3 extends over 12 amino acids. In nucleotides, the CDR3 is TGTGCCAGCAGTTACCTGGCCCAGGGGCAGTTCTTC. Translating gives CASSYLAQGQFF.

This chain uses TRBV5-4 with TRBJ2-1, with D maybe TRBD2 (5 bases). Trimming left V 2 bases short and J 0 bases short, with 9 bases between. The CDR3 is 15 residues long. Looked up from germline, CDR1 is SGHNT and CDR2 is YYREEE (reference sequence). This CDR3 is CASSLAEHSYNEQFF. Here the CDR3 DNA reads TGTGCCAGCAGCTTAGCGGAACACTCCTACAATGAGCAGTTCTTC.

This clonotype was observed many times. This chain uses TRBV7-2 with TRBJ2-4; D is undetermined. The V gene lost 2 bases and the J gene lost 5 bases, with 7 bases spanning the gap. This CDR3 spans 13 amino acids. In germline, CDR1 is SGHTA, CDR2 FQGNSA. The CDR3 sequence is CASSLNSQNIQYF. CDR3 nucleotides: TGTGCCAGCAGCTTAAATAGTCAAAACATTCAGTACTTC.

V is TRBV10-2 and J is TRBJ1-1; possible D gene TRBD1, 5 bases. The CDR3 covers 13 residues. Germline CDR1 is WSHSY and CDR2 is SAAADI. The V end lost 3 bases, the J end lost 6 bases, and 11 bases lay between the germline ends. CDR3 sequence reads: CASSDPMGAEAFF. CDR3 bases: TGCGCCAGCAGTGACCCGATGGGGGCTGAAGCTTTCTTT.

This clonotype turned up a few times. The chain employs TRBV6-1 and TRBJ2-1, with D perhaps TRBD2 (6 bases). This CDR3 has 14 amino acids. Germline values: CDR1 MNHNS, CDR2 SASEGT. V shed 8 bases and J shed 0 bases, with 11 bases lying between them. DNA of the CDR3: TGTGCCAGCGAGACCGGGAGCTCCTACAATGAGCAGTTCTTC. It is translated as CASETGSSYNEQFF.